This T cell receptor (beta chain) was documented in a study of regulatory T cells in long-lasting Graves disease (dated by TCRdb to about 2021). Regarding the research as a whole: Newly diagnosed Graves' disease patients had taken antithyroid drugs for less than 3 months. This study used TCR sequencing and RNA sequencing of peripheral blood to compare persistent Graves' disease patients against newly diagnosed Graves' disease patients. The study was conducted in China and was registered as a clinical trial. TCR sequencing covered roughly 13 persistent and about 20 newly diagnosed Graves' disease patients, around 35 samples in total. Broader findings and caveats from the paper: Preferential use of TRBV28, TRBJ1-2 and TRBJ2-5 was observed in persistent disease, whereas TRBV20-1 and TRBJ2-1 were favored in newly diagnosed disease. As a limitation, the authors acknowledged that the small sample size may reduce accuracy. A larger number of public clonotypes was shared among persistent patients (about 2,700) than among newly diagnosed patients (around 890). Lower TCR Shannon entropy and fewer highly expanded clones were observed in persistent Graves' disease patients than in newly diagnosed patients, which suggested clonal expansion. Sequencing and analysis were restricted to the TCR beta chain. The study examined only peripheral blood because the primary lesion, thyroid tissue, could not be accessed.

The time point label, as the study defines it: newly diagnosed GD, antithyroid drugs for less than 3 months. For both TCR sequencing and RNA sequencing, RNA was extracted from PBMCs in TRIzol. The diagnosis of Graves' disease was made according to American Thyroid Association guidelines. Patients for the study were recruited at an endocrinology department in Xi'an, China. Each patient gave roughly 10 milliliters of peripheral blood, collected in an EDTA anticoagulant tube. Ficoll Paque Plus density gradient separation was used to isolate PBMCs, and no further T cell sorting was performed. An Agilent 2100 Bioanalyzer and agarose gel were used to assess RNA quality, and a NanoDrop 2000 was used to measure RNA concentration. About this clonotype itself: The antigen it binds to is not known. Base qualities were left out, and no much larger clone turns up one base away.

Libraries came from multiplex PCR. This sample was sequenced with an Illumina HiSeq 4000. TCR beta libraries were built with iRepertoire HTBI primers and Arm-PCR amplification of CDR3 regions. Before sequencing, the PCR products went through gel purification. Per the source publication's procedure: Across samples, fewer than 70 TRBV and roughly 15 TRBJ segments were identified and used for gene usage analysis of CDR3 amino acid clonotypes. COPE and FqMerger were used to merge filtered high-quality paired reads into contigs. Contigs were aligned with BLAST to IMGT TRBV, TRBD and TRBJ reference genes, and CDR3 was defined per IMGT. Highly expanded clones were defined as clonotypes with a frequency above 0.1%. Shannon entropy served as the measure of repertoire diversity, while the Gini coefficient captured V-J evenness. A clonotype found in more than one individual was treated as public. The raw public data were reprocessed by TCRdb itself: fastp quality trimming at Q25, MiXCR clonotype calling, in-frame beta chains only. Entries are consolidated by CDR3 protein sequence, retaining the most common genes and DNA. What appears here as the V and J calls and clone size reflects TCRdb's work, not the paper's. Here the sample has about 530,000 distinct CDR3 sequences; 16% occur a single time. The ten largest clones take up approximately 25% of the sample.

V was cut back by 4 bases and J by 8 bases, leaving a gap of 21 bases between them. In the germline V gene, CDR1 corresponds to SGDLS and CDR2 to YYNGEE. The CDR3 runs 16 residues from the cysteine to the phenylalanine. CDR3 DNA only is kept here, 48 bases in frame from base 1. Another study also made use of these data, one on T cells in Graves' hyperthyroidism and ophthalmopathy. That second publication adds: Graves' hyperthyroidism was defined as stable when no progression to ophthalmopathy occurred over 18 months of follow-up. Hyperthyroidism patients were newly diagnosed, had a disease duration of under 2 months, and were aged 18 to 65 years. Any patient with an uncontrolled infection, another autoimmune disease, pregnancy or lactation was excluded. Clinical symptoms, serum thyroxine and TRAb, thyroid ultrasound, and orbital computed tomography formed the basis for the diagnoses. A first-round RT-PCR of the TCR CDR3 used the HTBI primer set with the Qiagen OneStep RT-PCR kit. Most expanded thyroid clonotypes (frequency above 0.001) were also found in blood, which suggests that blood repertoires may mirror thyroid immune responses. A model built on a 13 V-J signature distinguished ophthalmopathy from stable hyperthyroidism, reaching 85% to 90% sensitivity and around 81% specificity in cross-validation and 80%/75% in testing. In validation, progression to ophthalmopathy was predicted by the model with nearly 71% sensitivity and just over 72% specificity, a median of approximately 6.5 months before onset. To identify distinguishing TCR V-J signatures, a discovery cohort of around 100 patients was used, comprising 40 to 45 with Graves' ophthalmopathy and 57 with stable Graves' hyperthyroidism. Prospective prediction of ophthalmopathy was tested in an independent validation cohort consisting of 18 to 20 hyperthyroidism patients and over 15 patients who later progressed to ophthalmopathy. The 95 to 100 discovery patients were randomly divided into training and test sets at a 7:3 ratio. Thyroid tissue and blood T-cell repertoires from six Graves' hyperthyroidism patients were also compared in the study. After sampling, hyperthyroidism patients received methimazole starting at 30 mg daily, and ophthalmopathy patients received high-dose intravenous methylprednisolone. Libraries were constructed in a second round of multiplex PCR, after which size selection and purification were performed. Paired-end sequencing of the libraries was performed with 100 bp reads on an Illumina HiSeq2000. Raw data were processed with SOAPnuke, discarding reads with adapters, uncalled bases, mean Phred below 15, or no exact constant-primer or identifier match. High-quality paired reads were merged using COPE v1.2.5, and each unique nucleotide sequence was defined as a clonotype. MiTCR v1.1 was used to align clonotypes to the IMGT TRBV, TRBD and TRBJ reference segments. Only V-J combinations with frequency above 0.0001, covering 99% to 99.2% of repertoires, were analysed. The TCS score was defined as F50 (clonal expansion) divided by E x V (chaos), with BLOSUM62-based TCRdist calculated between CDR3 peptides within each V-J. Welch's t-statistics and random forest reduced approximately 520 V-J features to 10 to 15, which were used in a naive Bayes classifier (R e1071). No statistical method was used to set the sample size in advance, and investigators knew the group allocation. According to the paper, TCR Vbeta CDR3 sequencing was carried out on over 130 peripheral blood samples, which came from 40 to 45 ophthalmopathy, around 75 hyperthyroidism and approximately 17 progressor patients.

The origin of this receptor is a woman aged 40 to 65 with Graves disease. Donor details come from another sample of the same person, matched by shared clones. The sample consisted of peripheral blood mononuclear cells (PBMCs), taken at new diagnosis, from a patient treated with antithyroid drugs. The chain employs TRBV9 and TRBJ2-2; no D gene can be assigned with confidence. CDR3 region: CASSPSGGHSAGELFF. The DNA sequence is given as TGTGCCAGCAGCCCCTCAGGTGGCCACTCGGCGGGGGAGCTGTTTTTT.